The source of this TCR beta chain is a study of T cells in Graves' hyperthyroidism and ophthalmopathy. The sample holds many counts of this clonotype. CDR1 and CDR2 (germline): MDHEN, SYDVKM. Trimming stripped 5 bases from V and 0 bases from J, with 14 bases between. There are 17 residues in the CDR3. Regions amplified from RNA transcripts were the TCR beta CDR3 regions. The TCR CDR3 first-round RT-PCR relied on the HTBI primer set. TCRdb processed the multiplex PCR reads anew with MiXCR; each CDR3 protein has one entry. The sample yields about 690,000 distinct CDR3 sequences, roughly 17% seen once. The specimen was blood. The clonotype originates from a man aged 50 to 60 with Graves' hyperthyroidism. The chain has TRBV28 and TRBJ1-6; a possible D gene is TRBD1 (5 bases). This chain's CDR3 is CASSLNIDSSYNSPLHF. CDR3 in DNA: TGTGCCAGCAGTCTAAATATAGACAGCTCCTATAATTCACCCCTCCACTTT.